The clone carrying this T cell receptor beta chain was seen just once. There are 15 residues in the CDR3. CDR1 and CDR2 (germline): MNHEY, SMNVEV (reference sequence). Trimming shortened V by 6 bases and J by 0 bases, and 12 bases separated the two germline ends. The source of the sample is a study of glioma-infiltrating T cells after dendritic cell vaccination. Study-wide background: Monocyte-derived dendritic cells, cultured 7 to 8 days with IL-4 and GM-CSF, were pulsed with autologous tumor lysate.

Assay used: immunoSEQ multiplex PCR; TCRdb lists only in-frame clones, some missing. The table lists about 25,000 clones, over 85% of them singletons. Sample time point: after dendritic cell vaccination, including at tumor progression/relapse. The rearrangement uses TRBV27 and TRBJ1-3; D not resolved. Sequencing was performed on blood, taken after dendritic cell vaccination. The TCR originated in a human donor with glioblastoma. CDR3 protein: CASRRTTSSGNTIYF. The CDR3 DNA sequence: TGTGCCAGCAGACGAACAACTAGCTCTGGAAACACCATATATTTT.